This TCR beta chain was captured by sequencing in a study of shared clonotypes between healthy human individuals. Remarks on this clone: Its cognate antigen is unknown.

General study findings and limits: With few donors, the genetic and exposure-history diversity represented was limited.

Assay used: immunoSEQ multiplex PCR; TCRdb lists only in-frame clones, some missing. The sample lists more than 500,000 clones, 90% to 97% seen once, with approximately 0.06% in the top ten. The CD4+ fraction was divided into a CD45RA+ naive subset and a CD45RA-negative memory subset. The CDR3 sequence is 17 residues long. Trimming pared 5 bases from V and 3 bases from J, leaving 20 bases between. Looked up from germline, CDR1 is ENHRY and CDR2 is SYGVKD. The sequence derives from a young woman in good health. V usage is TRBV10-3 and J usage is TRBJ2-1, with D maybe TRBD2 (5 bases). The sample was naive CD4+ T cells sorted from blood. Subset indicated: CD45RA+ positively selected. CDR3 sequence (DNA): TGTGCCATCAGTACCGGGAAAGTCCAAGCGCTCTACAATGAGCAGTTCTTC. Translation: CAISTGKVQALYNEQFF.